This TCR beta chain was observed in a study of cytomegalovirus exposure and HLA in healthy donors. Whole-study results and caveats: Later on, a genetic analysis was performed. It linked a missense variant in DCLRE1C with V- and J-gene trimming of TCR beta. As a later analysis revealed, the rate of TCR association differed by HLA locus, with DRB1 most and HLA-C fewest. Indistinguishability led to the exclusion of some V segments, TRBV6-2 and TRBV6-3 included. One later analysis reportedly identified an Asian-associated ancestry cluster that showed fewer N-insertions than the approximately 670-donor mean.

This PCR relied on a set of 60 Vbeta primers and 13 Jbeta primers. Measured with immunoSEQ multiplex PCR; TCRdb has only the in-frame clones, and not every one. The sample holds about 37,000 clones, roughly four fifths seen once. Germline trimming cut 9 bases from V and 6 bases from J; bases unmatched to any gene: 8. Germline loops: CDR1 MDHEN, CDR2 SYDVKM. CDR3 size: 13 residues. Details on this clone: Antigen unknown.

Sequenced sample: PBMCs. This TCR was sampled from a woman aged 40 to 49 in good health and CMV-seronegative. The rearrangement joins TRBV28 to TRBJ1-2, with 9 bases matching TRBD1. CDR3 in amino acids: CASNPRDRDGYTF. CDR3 nucleotides: TGTGCCAGTAACCCCCGGGACAGGGATGGCTACACCTTC.